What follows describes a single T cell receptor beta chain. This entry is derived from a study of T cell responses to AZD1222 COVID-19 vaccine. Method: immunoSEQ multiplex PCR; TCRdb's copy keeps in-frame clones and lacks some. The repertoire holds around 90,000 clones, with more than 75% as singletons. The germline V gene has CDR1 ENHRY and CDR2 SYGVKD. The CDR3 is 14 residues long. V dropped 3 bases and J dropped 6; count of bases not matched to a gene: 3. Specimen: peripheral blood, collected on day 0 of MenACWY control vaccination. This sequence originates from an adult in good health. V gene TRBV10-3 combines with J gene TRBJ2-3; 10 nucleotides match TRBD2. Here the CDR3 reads CAISEAGGSDTQYF. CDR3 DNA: TGTGCCATCAGTGAAGCGGGGGGGTCTGATACGCAGTATTTT.